This TCR beta chain was observed in a study of PD-L1 blockade in urothelial cancer. Turning to the study itself: In the patient group, about 90% of the roughly 29 were males with bladder-origin urothelial cancer.

Time point here: pretreatment peripheral blood. CDR3 length: 17 amino acids. Germline values: CDR1 MRHNA, CDR2 SNTAGT. V shed 6 bases, J shed 4 bases, and the junction held 14 bases outside the gene matches. Here immunoSEQ multiplex PCR was the method, and the copy in TCRdb shows in-frame clones only, minus some. Among tens of thousands of clones listed, about 82% were seen once. This clone has just a few counts. The sequenced sample was PBMCs, obtained around atezolizumab (anti-PD-L1) treatment. The clonotype originates from a man older than 75 with urothelial cancer. This chain links TRBV6-4 with TRBJ2-2; 7 bases fit TRBD1. CDR3 protein: CASRETGNFPGTGELFF. The CDR3 DNA reads as TGTGCCAGCAGAGAGACAGGGAATTTTCCGGGCACCGGGGAGCTGTTTTTT.